The 22 T cell receptor beta chains listed next were all sequenced from one sample in a study of blood T cell repertoires in COVID-19. Some clones are missing from TCRdb's copy, which holds only in-frame ones; the method was immunoSEQ multiplex PCR. In the table there are about 430,000 clones, 80% to 90% of which are singletons. Sequencing used PBMCs or T cells enriched from blood (not recorded which). These receptors all come from a man aged 30 to 45 who had recovered from COVID-19.

This clone is a singleton in its sample. In nucleotides, the CDR3 is TGTGCCAGCAGTTCACCGGGACAGGGTGTTAATGAGCAGTTCTTC. It yields the protein CASSSPGQGVNEQFF. The chain has TRBV28 and TRBJ2-1, with 9 bases that match TRBD1. Germline assignment: CDR1 MDHEN and CDR2 SYDVKM. This CDR3 is 15 amino acids long. The junction had 8 bases not matched to a gene; V was cut back by 4 bases and J by 7 bases.

This chain joins TRBV10-3 and TRBJ1-1; D gene uncertain. There are 11 residues in the CDR3. The V gene lost 11 bases and the J gene lost 1 base, with 8 bases spanning the gap. Germline CDR1 is ENHRY and CDR2 is SYGVKD. CDR3 sequence (DNA): TGTGCCGTAGCGGCGAACACTGAAGCTTTCTTT. This gives the protein CAVAANTEAFF.

The V and J genes are TRBV21-1 and TRBJ1-1; TRBD1 is the table's D call, not checked against the DNA. TRBV21-1 is classified as a pseudogene. This CDR3 is built from 14 residues. The CDR3 bases are TGTGCCAGCAGCAGCCGCCAGACAAACACTGAAGCTTTCTTT. Amino acid sequence: CASSSRQTNTEAFF.

The genes are TRBV6-6 and TRBJ2-5, with 12 positions matching TRBD2. J was trimmed by 3 bases and V by 5 bases; bases with no gene match: 16. CDR1 MNHNY and CDR2 SVGAGI come from the germline V gene (reference sequence). This CDR3 contains 19 residues. The CDR3 here is CASSPGLRLAGEREETQYF. The CDR3 DNA reads as TGTGCCAGCAGTCCGGGACTCCGACTAGCGGGAGAAAGGGAAGAGACCCAGTACTTC.

CDR3 sequence reads: CASSSHRGNYGYTF. The CDR3 DNA sequence: TGTGCCAGCAGCTCTCACAGGGGCAACTATGGCTACACCTTC. The chain couples TRBV5-4 to TRBJ1-2; 7 positions agree with TRBD1. The CDR3 consists of 14 residues. Germline CDR1 is SGHNT and CDR2 is YYREEE (reference sequence). J was trimmed by 2 bases and V by 3 bases; bases with no gene match: 4.

The chain uses TRBV15 and TRBJ1-6; 9 bases are shared with TRBD1. This CDR3 region has 13 residues. In germline, CDR1 is LNHNV, CDR2 YYDKDF (reference sequence). Unmatched junction bases numbered 0, after V lost 3 bases and J lost 9 bases. This CDR3 reads CATSRDRGSPLHF. CDR3 nucleotide sequence: TGTGCCACCAGCAGGGACAGGGGTTCACCCCTCCACTTT.

Regarding this clone: Other DNA sequences in the sample encode the same CDR3. This chain joins TRBV28 and TRBJ1-5; maybe TRBD1 (6 bases). Trimming left V 6 bases short and J 4 bases short, with 10 bases between. Germline CDR1 reads MDHEN; CDR2 reads SYDVKM. There are 13 residues in the CDR3. The CDR3 DNA is TGTGCCAGCAGCCAAGGGGGAAATCAGCCCCAGCATTTT. This sequence encodes CASSQGGNQPQHF.

The rearrangement uses TRBV7-9 and TRBJ2-7, with TRBD1 matching 8 bases. CDR3 size: 14 residues. Germline CDR1 reads SEHNR; CDR2 reads FQNEAQ (reference sequence). J lost 3 bases, V lost 4 bases, and 5 bases had no gene match. The CDR3 here is CASSSGQVVYEQYF. The CDR3 DNA sequence: TGTGCCAGCAGCTCGGGACAGGTAGTCTACGAGCAGTACTTC.

This clone was counted only a few times. Other DNA sequences of this sample code for an identical CDR3. This rearrangement joins TRBV12-3 or TRBV12-4 to TRBJ1-1; TRBD1 might be the D (5 bases). There are 13 residues in the CDR3. V lost 6 bases and J 1 base, leaving 9 bases between the germline ends. CDR3 region: CASRTTGNTEAFF. The CDR3 DNA reads as TGTGCCAGCAGAACCACAGGGAACACTGAAGCTTTCTTT.

The V call is TRBV5-1, the J call TRBJ1-4; weak D call: TRBD1 (5 bases). Trimming took 2 bases from V and 3 from J, leaving 8 bases between them. Germline V gene sequence: CDR1 SGHRS, CDR2 YFSETQ. The CDR3 is made up of 14 amino acids. The CDR3 bases are TGCGCCAGCAGCTTTTCAGGGCCTAATGAAAAACTGTTTTTT. As protein: CASSFSGPNEKLFF. Complete variable domain (other parts from reference TRBV5-1 and TRBJ1-4): KAGVTQTPRYLIKTRGQQVTLSCSPISGHRSVSWYQQTPGQGLQFLFEYFSETQRNKGNFPGRFSGRQFSNSRSEMNVSTLELGDSALYLCASSFSGPNEKLFFGSGTQLSVL.

By proportion, this clone is medium-sized (0.01 to 0.1%). This rearrangement joins TRBV9 to TRBJ2-3, with 13 bases identical to TRBD2. The V gene end was trimmed by 3 bases and the J gene end by 10 bases; junction bases not matched to a gene: 5. The CDR3 has 14 amino acids. CDR1 and CDR2 from the germline V gene are SGDLS and YYNGEE. CDR3 protein: CASSDGTSGIAQYF. Here the CDR3 DNA reads TGTGCCAGCAGCGACGGGACTAGCGGGATTGCGCAGTATTTT.

The rearrangement links TRBV19 to TRBJ2-2; 10 nucleotides align to TRBD1. The CDR3 has 14 residues. V lost 8 bases to trimming and J lost 6 bases; unmatched junction nucleotides: 6. From germline, CDR1 is LNHDA and CDR2 SQIVND (reference sequence). CDR3 loop: CASGGQGIPGELFF. The CDR3 DNA follows: TGTGCCAGTGGGGGACAGGGGATCCCCGGGGAGCTGTTTTTT. The full variable domain, rest sourced from reference TRBV19 and TRBJ2-2, is DGGITQSPKYLFRKEGQNVTLSCEQNLNHDAMYWYRQDPGQGLRLIYYSQIVNDFQKGDIAEGYSVSREKKESFPLTVTSAQKNPTAFYLCASGGQGIPGELFFGEGSRLTVL.

This sequence joins TRBV5-5 and TRBJ2-1, with D perhaps TRBD2 (6 bases). V gave up 4 bases and J gave up 5 bases, with 13 bases separating them. The CDR3 extends over 14 amino acids. Germline CDR1 is SGHKS and CDR2 is YYEKEE (reference sequence). The CDR3 DNA is TGTGCCAGCAGCGGCCGGGACTGGGACAATGAGCAGTTCTTC. Encoded protein: CASSGRDWDNEQFF.

The chain couples TRBV11-2 to TRBJ1-6; D might be TRBD1 (5 bases). Trimming stripped 7 bases from V and 10 bases from J, with 14 bases between. Germline CDR1 reads SGHAT; CDR2 reads FQNNGV. The CDR3 has 13 amino acids. CDR3 residues: CASTAPGYSPLHF. Written as DNA, the CDR3 is TGTGCCAGCACCGCACCAGGGTACTCACCCCTCCACTTT.

The chain has TRBV6-2 or TRBV6-3 and TRBJ2-7; a weak D match, TRBD1 (5 bases). From germline, CDR1 is MNHEY and CDR2 SVGEGT. The CDR3 contains 14 residues. Trimming took off 1 base at V and 2 bases at J, with 9 bases between the two ends. In DNA, the CDR3 is TGTGCCAGCAGTTACTTCTCGGACACCTACGAGCAGTACTTC. Its translation is CASSYFSDTYEQYF.

The chain employs TRBV4-1 and TRBJ1-1; D might be TRBD1 (5 bases). Germline CDR1 is MGHRA and CDR2 is YSYEKL. Trimming left V 4 bases short and J 6 bases short, with 15 bases between. The CDR3 loop spans 14 amino acids. The CDR3 here is CASSLDSELSEAFF. The CDR3 DNA reads TGCGCCAGCAGCCTTGACAGCGAGTTGTCTGAAGCTTTCTTT.

V gene TRBV19 combines with J gene TRBJ2-6; D may be TRBD2 (7 bases). CDR3 size: 16 residues. Looked up from germline, CDR1 is LNHDA and CDR2 is SQIVND (reference sequence). V lost 7 bases to trimming and J lost 3 bases, with 16 bases between them. CDR3 bases: TGTGCCAGTACGGGGGGCTCTTTAATTGGGGCCAACGTCCTGACTTTC. It yields the protein CASTGGSLIGANVLTF.

V usage is TRBV2 and J usage is TRBJ2-4; 9 nucleotides agree with TRBD2. The CDR3 runs 15 residues. In germline, CDR1 is SNHLY, CDR2 FYNNEI. V lost 4 bases to trimming and J lost 0 bases; unmatched junction nucleotides: 1. The CDR3 spells CASSGTSEAKNIQYF. The CDR3 DNA reads TGTGCCAGCAGTGGGACTAGCGAAGCCAAAAACATTCAGTACTTC.

This chain uses TRBV10-3 with TRBJ1-5, with 10 positions matching TRBD1. J gave up 9 bases and V 11 bases, and 25 bases lay outside the gene matches. The germline V gene has CDR1 ENHRY and CDR2 SYGVKD. The CDR3 loop spans 18 amino acids. The CDR3 nucleotides read TGTGCCGAGTGGTGGGGGACAGGGGCTGTTCCGCTCCCGGGGCCCCAGCATTTT. It codes for CAEWWGTGAVPLPGPQHF.

The gene calls are TRBV5-1 and TRBJ1-6; 8 bases map to TRBD1. J gave up 6 bases and V 3 bases, and 5 bases lay outside the gene matches. The CDR3 length is 15 residues. From germline, CDR1 is SGHRS and CDR2 YFSETQ. DNA of the CDR3: TGCGCCAGCAGCTCCCAGGGGGCTTCTAATTCACCCCTCCACTTT. It yields the protein CASSSQGASNSPLHF.

The chain combines TRBV9 with TRBJ2-1, with 11 bases matching TRBD2. The CDR3 consists of 16 residues. V lost 6 bases to trimming and J lost 3 bases; unmatched junction nucleotides: 8. The germline V gene has CDR1 SGDLS and CDR2 YYNGEE. CDR3 loop: CASTPSSGRGYNEQFF. In nucleotides, the CDR3 is TGTGCCAGCACCCCGAGTAGCGGGAGGGGCTACAATGAGCAGTTCTTC. Based on the CDR3 plus reference TRBV9 and TRBJ2-1, the full variable domain is DSGVTQTPKHLITATGQRVTLRCSPRSGDLSVYWYQQSLDQGLQFLIQYYNGEERAKGNILERFSAQQFPDLHSELNLSSLELGDSALYFCASTPSSGRGYNEQFFGPGTRLTVL.

This chain uses TRBV24-1 with TRBJ2-7, with D tentatively TRBD2 (5 bases). The V gene lost 9 bases and the J gene lost 3 bases, with 11 bases spanning the gap. The CDR3 contains 12 residues. From germline, CDR1 is KGHDR and CDR2 SFDVKD. In DNA form, the CDR3 reads TGTGCCACCTCGGCGGGCAACTACGAGCAGTACTTC. Encoded protein: CATSAGNYEQYF.